This TCR beta chain comes out of a study of T cells in Graves' hyperthyroidism and ophthalmopathy. About the study: Peripheral blood sampling occurred at initial diagnosis, before any treatment.

Amplification of TCR beta CDR3 regions was performed using RNA transcripts as template. When the TCR CDR3 underwent first-round RT-PCR, the HTBI primer set was used. TCRdb called the multiplex PCR reads again in MiXCR, with one record for every CDR3 protein. Among roughly 380,000 distinct CDR3 sequences, roughly 15% were seen once, and the ten largest hold approximately 5.3%. Over 18 months, lack of ophthalmopathy progression marked Graves' hyperthyroidism as stable. CDR3 size: 13 residues. The V and J ends lost 4 bases and 6 bases respectively, with 16 bases between them. Germline V CDR1 and CDR2: SQVTM, ANQGSEA.

This rearrangement joins TRBV29-1 to TRBJ2-7; perhaps TRBD1 as D (6 bases). Sample: blood. The source of this sequence is a young woman with Graves' hyperthyroidism. The CDR3 DNA sequence: TGCAGCGTTGCTCACAGGGATCCCTGCGAGCAGTACTTC. Its translation: CSVAHRDPCEQYF.